The 13 T cell receptor beta chains reported below all come from one sample, sequenced in a study of cytomegalovirus exposure and HLA in healthy donors. Assay: immunoSEQ multiplex PCR; the TCRdb copy retains only in-frame clones and omits some. The table has about 200,000 clones, about 79% seen once. The sample consisted of PBMCs. Every receptor here comes from a woman in her twenties or thirties in good health and CMV-seropositive.

In its sample, this clone was seen a few times. The rearrangement uses TRBV25-1 and TRBJ1-2, with 9 bases lining up with TRBD1. Germline V CDR1 and CDR2: MGHDK, SYGVNS. The ends lost 8 bases at V and 4 bases at J; junction bases unmatched: 2. The CDR3 length is 12 residues. The CDR3 nucleotides read TGTGCCAGCCGACAGGGGGTCTATGGCTACACCTTC. This sequence encodes CASRQGVYGYTF.

This clone was recorded only once. The chain employs TRBV19 and TRBJ2-7; 7 bases are a match to TRBD1. The V gene end was trimmed by 2 bases and the J gene end by 4 bases; junction bases not matched to a gene: 8. CDR1 is LNHDA, CDR2 SQIVND, per germline (reference sequence). The CDR3 sequence is 15 residues long. CDR3 sequence reads: CASSIQSRRGYEQYF. DNA for the CDR3: TGTGCCAGTAGTATACAAAGTCGCAGGGGGTACGAGCAGTACTTC.

This clone was detected once. The chain combines TRBV20-1 with TRBJ2-5; D gene uncertain. CDR1 is DFQATT, CDR2 SNEGSKA, per germline (reference sequence). The CDR3 sequence is 8 residues long. CDR3 in amino acids: CHLETQYF. The CDR3 DNA follows: TGCCATTTGGAGACCCAGTACTTC.

This clone showed up just once. The rearrangement joins TRBV7-9 to TRBJ1-2; 7 nucleotides align to TRBD1. From germline, CDR1 is SEHNR and CDR2 FQNEAQ (reference sequence). The CDR3 runs 14 residues. V gave up 4 bases and J gave up 7 bases; unmatched junction bases: 9. The DNA of the CDR3 is TGTGCCAGCAGCTGGGGGCCTCAGGGGGTTGGCTACACCTTC. Protein product: CASSWGPQGVGYTF.

This clone was recorded a few times. DNA of the CDR3: TGCGCCAGCAGCGGGACACAGGCGAACACTGAAGCTTTCTTT. Protein sequence: CASSGTQANTEAFF. The chain uses TRBV5-1 and TRBJ1-1; weak D call: TRBD1 (6 bases). V was trimmed by 4 bases and J by 1 base, leaving 11 bases between them. Germline assignment: CDR1 SGHRS and CDR2 YFSETQ. The CDR3 contains 14 residues.

This clone appeared a few times. The chain carries TRBV6-6 and TRBJ1-2; D gene unclear. Germline CDR1 MNHNY, CDR2 SVGAGI (reference sequence). V lost 3 bases and J lost 2, with 7 bases in between. The CDR3 totals 13 residues. CDR3: CASSYVENYGYTF. As DNA, the CDR3 is TGTGCCAGCAGTTATGTAGAGAACTATGGCTACACCTTC.

In this sample, this clone turned up a few times. This chain links TRBV5-1 with TRBJ1-2, with 7 bases aligning to TRBD1. CDR3 length: 16 amino acids. The J segment lost 4 bases and the V segment lost 0 bases, leaving 9 bases of the junction unmatched. CDR1 and CDR2 (germline): SGHRS, YFSETQ. CDR3: CASSLGTTGESYGYTF. The CDR3 coding sequence is TGCGCCAGCAGCTTGGGGACAACAGGGGAATCCTATGGCTACACCTTC.

This clone was seen just once. The rearrangement joins TRBV5-4 to TRBJ2-1; 8 positions match TRBD2. This CDR3 spans 14 amino acids. Germline V gene lookup returns CDR1 SGHNT and CDR2 YYREEE (reference sequence). With V trimmed by 3 bases and J by 6 bases, 5 bases remained unmatched. Written as DNA, the CDR3 is TGTGCCAGCAGCTCAAGCGGGAGTGGCAATGAGCAGTTCTTC. It yields the protein CASSSSGSGNEQFF.

The chain uses TRBV16 and TRBJ2-7, with 12 bases aligning to TRBD2. The junction had 2 bases not matched to a gene; V was cut back by 2 bases and J by 0 bases. The CDR3 runs 16 residues. Germline CDR1 and CDR2: KGHSY and FQNENV. The CDR3 DNA is TGTGCCAGCAGCCAACTAGCGGGAGGGAGCTCCTACGAGCAGTACTTC. As protein: CASSQLAGGSSYEQYF.

This clone is a singleton in its sample. V gene TRBV28 combines with J gene TRBJ1-2; no clear D gene. Germline V gene sequence: CDR1 MDHEN, CDR2 SYDVKM. V shed 3 bases and J shed 4 bases, with 6 bases lying between them. The CDR3 loop spans 12 amino acids. Here the CDR3 reads CASSLAVYGYTF. The CDR3 nucleotides are TGTGCCAGCAGTTTGGCAGTCTATGGCTACACCTTC.

On this clone itself: Additional DNA sequences in this sample encode the identical CDR3. The rearrangement uses TRBV6-5 and TRBJ2-1; D ambiguous. The CDR3 has 15 amino acids. Germline CDR1 and CDR2: MNHEY and SVGAGI. Trimming shortened V by 0 bases and J by 0 bases, and 6 bases separated the two germline ends. The CDR3 sequence: CASSYSESSYNEQFF. The DNA for the CDR3 is TGTGCCAGCAGTTACTCAGAGAGCTCCTACAATGAGCAGTTCTTC.

This clone was observed a single time. This sequence joins TRBV4-2 and TRBJ2-2; 10 nucleotides align to TRBD2. The J segment lost 8 bases and the V segment lost 1 base, leaving 10 bases of the junction unmatched. Germline V gene sequence: CDR1 LGHNA, CDR2 YNFKEQ. The CDR3 sequence is 17 residues long. The CDR3 loop is CASSQVPPSGRLGELFF. The CDR3, as DNA: TGTGCCAGCAGCCAAGTACCTCCTAGCGGGAGACTAGGGGAGCTGTTTTTT.

This sequence joins TRBV27 and TRBJ2-1; D is possibly TRBD1 (6 bases). The germline gives CDR1 MNHEY, CDR2 SMNVEV (reference sequence). The CDR3 sequence is 15 residues long. The germline V and J ends were trimmed by 6 bases and 4 bases, with 16 bases remaining between them. The CDR3 spells CASRKGDHGYNEQFF. DNA of the CDR3: TGTGCCAGCAGAAAGGGGGACCACGGGTACAATGAGCAGTTCTTC.